This T cell receptor (beta chain) was recovered during a study of human T cells and chemical hapten exposure. TCRdb analysed the RACE reads with MiXCR anew, one entry per CDR3 protein. The table records about 82,000 distinct CDR3 sequences, over 10% of them present only once. The time point denotes: patch test 3, about 24 weeks after DPC sensitization. Noted treatment: therapeutic diphenylcyclopropenone sensitization with weekly scalp DPC. CDR1 and CDR2 (germline): DFQATT, SNEGSKA (reference sequence). The CDR3 has 15 residues. Deletions cut 0 bases from V and 1 base from J, with 11 bases between. The rearrangement uses TRBV20-1 and TRBJ2-3; perhaps TRBD2 as D (5 bases). This receptor was identified in a woman in her fifties or sixties with alopecia areata. Some clones in this sample may be carry-over from other donors' samples. Sequencing used whole blood, obtained in connection with sensitization to the hapten diphenylcyclopropenone (DPC). CDR3 sequence reads: CSARDLAEGTDTQYF. The CDR3 DNA is TGCAGTGCTAGAGATCTAGCTGAGGGCACAGATACGCAGTATTTT.